This T cell receptor (beta chain) emerged from a study of shared clonotypes between healthy human individuals. In the study overall: Used for every donor were three CD4 naive, three CD4 memory, two CD8 naive and one CD8 memory plate.

As defined, naive CD8 cells were CD45RO-negative and positively selected for CCR7, with terminally differentiated effector memory CD45RA+ cells excluded. Each sample came from a Caucasian adult donor living in Nashville, Tennessee. The repertoire was sequenced with immunoSEQ multiplex PCR; TCRdb's copy has only in-frame clones and lacks some. The table lists some 2,000,000 clones, about 95% of them singletons, with more than 0.95% in the top ten. Study findings and constraints: Sequencing depth was a factor that was expected to affect clonotype sharing among donors. For naive CD4 cells, around 5.1% of clonotypes were shared across a few donors.

From germline, CDR1 is SGHAT and CDR2 FQNNGV. The CDR3 runs to 15 residues. V dropped 5 bases and J dropped 3; count of bases not matched to a gene: 6. This clone occurred once. Its specificity is unknown. This sequence joins TRBV11-2 and TRBJ2-1, with 8 bases fitting TRBD2. Sequencing input: naive CD8+ T cells sorted from blood. This sequence was found in a man younger than 35 in good health. In DNA form, the CDR3 reads TGTGCCAGCAGCGCGGGGACTAGGTTCTACAATGAGCAGTTCTTC. Protein product: CASSAGTRFYNEQFF.